This T cell receptor beta chain emerged from a study of patients and donors after allogeneic stem cell transplantation. TCRdb reanalysed the RT-PCR reads using MiXCR and keeps one entry per CDR3 protein. The data hold roughly 30,000 distinct CDR3 sequences, with 6.8% observed a single time. This clonotype has a handful of counts. This CDR3 has 17 residues. The germline V gene encodes CDR1 SEHNR and CDR2 FQNEAQ (reference sequence). V shed 0 bases and J shed 0 bases, with 15 bases lying between them. The clonotype originates from a human donor who was either an allogeneic HSCT recipient or a stem cell or donor lymphocyte infusion donor (not recorded which). It is not recorded whose cells these are; they may come from a transplant donor. The genes are TRBV7-9 and TRBJ2-7; tentative D call: TRBD1 (6 bases). What was sequenced was blood, either unsorted or a sorted T cell fraction (not recorded which). Written as DNA, the CDR3 is TGTGCCAGCAGCTTAGCTCCCCATAGACAGGACTCCTACGAGCAGTACTTC. Translating gives CASSLAPHRQDSYEQYF.